This TCR beta chain was retrieved from a study of OX40 agonist ivuxolimab in advanced cancers. Profiling relied on immunoSEQ multiplex PCR, and the TCRdb table lists in-frame clones only, not all of them. Among about 36,000 clones listed, around 80% were seen once. Prior autoimmune disease or systemic immunosuppression barred patients. CDR1 and CDR2 (germline): SGHRS, YFSETQ. Between the trimmed V and J ends, which lost 2 bases and 4 bases, there was a span of 10 bases. The CDR3 consists of 14 residues. A note on this clone: The antigen remains unidentified.

The study, taken as a whole, reports: Relatively little clonal expansion, among the lowest observed, appeared in partial responders at 0.1-3.0 mg/kg. Determination of antigen specificity was not performed for the expanded peripheral T cells. Certain nonresponders likewise exhibited a low normalized T-cell clonal expansion.

Sequenced material: CD4+ or CD8+ T cells sorted from blood, taken in a trial of the OX40 agonist ivuxolimab. J is TRBJ1-5 and V is TRBV5-1; no firm D call. This TCR was recovered from an adult with an advanced solid tumor such as melanoma, head and neck, liver or kidney cancer. This CDR3 is CASSFSGENQPQHF. CDR3 coding DNA: TGCGCCAGCAGCTTCTCAGGAGAAAATCAGCCCCAGCATTTT.